This T cell receptor beta chain was found in a study of response to subunit inactivated influenza vaccine. Each CDR3 protein is one row after TCRdb ran MiXCR on the RT-PCR reads. The sample lists 610,000 or so distinct CDR3 sequences, 11% to 15% occurring once. The trim removed 6 bases at V and 7 bases at J, leaving 10 bases unmatched. The CDR3 extends over 15 amino acids. Per germline, CDR1 MGHDK and CDR2 SYGVNS. The study's findings and limits: There was a suggestion from the authors that each seasonal influenza vaccination recruits few new T cells.

Comments on this clonotype: Antigen specificity is unknown.

The sequence was collected from a man aged 50 to 60 who received an inactivated influenza vaccine. The starting material was PBMCs from blood, obtained 12 days after vaccination. This sequence joins TRBV25-1 and TRBJ1-4; 8 bases map to TRBD1. The DNA for the CDR3 is TGTGCCAGCAGAGATTCAGGGGGCGGGGGTGAAAAACTGTTTTTT. This gives the protein CASRDSGGGGEKLFF. The variable domain in full, completed from reference TRBV25-1 and TRBJ1-4, reads EADIYQTPRYLVIGTGKKITLECSQTMGHDKMYWYQQDPGMELHLIHYSYGVNSTEKGDLSSESTVSRIRTEHFPLTLESARPSHTSQYLCASRDSGGGGEKLFFGSGTQLSVL.